The clone carrying this T cell receptor (beta chain) was seen only once. Its antigen is unknown. Time point indicated: week 11, during vaccination. Each dose of the vaccine consisted of 300 ug of mutant IDH1 20-mer peptide, with topical imiquimod. This table comes from immunoSEQ multiplex PCR, and its TCRdb copy is limited to in-frame clones, with some not included. The sample records more than 50,000 clones, roughly 90% being singletons. This sample stems from a study of a mutant IDH1 vaccine in newly diagnosed glioma. Study-level background: The start of vaccination came 4-6 weeks after radiotherapy alone, or with temozolomide cycles. Former treatment meant radiotherapy, temozolomide, or both; the majority had gotten both. Overall study findings and caveats: With respect to changes in top peripheral T cell clonotypes, pseudoprogression seemed unrelated.

The length of the CDR3 is 15 residues. The V end was cut by 4 bases, the J end by 3 bases, with 15 bases between. In germline, CDR1 is MNHEY, CDR2 SVGAGI. This sample comprised PBMCs, obtained from a glioma patient whose treatment included an IDH1 peptide vaccine. This TCR derives from a man aged 35-49 years with glioma. V usage is TRBV6-5 and J usage is TRBJ2-5, with D tentatively TRBD1 or TRBD2 (5 bases each). CDR3 coding DNA: TGTGCCAGCAGTTCGGGCAGGGTGGAGGAAGAGACCCAGTACTTC. It codes for CASSSGRVEEETQYF.